This T cell receptor beta chain was obtained from a study of blood T cells in healthy people across ages. Notes on the study in general: It was not possible, with unsorted PBMCs, to conclusively compare naive and antigen-experienced cells.

PCR was performed a second time for 7 to 11 cycles using a sample-barcoded 5' primer and a J-beta primer mix. Each of the samples gave a minimum of 2.5 million paired-end reads that contained CDR3. TCRdb reanalysed the 5' RACE reads using MiXCR and keeps one entry per CDR3 protein. Here the sample spans fewer than 1,000,000 distinct CDR3 sequences, about half being singletons. Germline V lookup: CDR1 MNHEY, CDR2 SMNVEV (reference sequence). This CDR3 has 13 amino acids. Trimming removed 8 bases from V and 2 bases from J, with 11 bases in between. This clonotype was seen only a few times. Its antigen is not identified.

The gene calls are TRBV27 and TRBJ2-3, with D perhaps TRBD1 (6 bases). This TCR was recovered from a man older than 75 in good health. Sequenced: blood. The CDR3, as DNA: TGTGCCAGCGGGCAGGGGCCCACAGATACGCAGTATTTT. Its protein product is CASGQGPTDTQYF.